A single sample gave rise to the 7 T cell receptor beta chains below, sequenced in a study of cytomegalovirus exposure and HLA in healthy donors. The PCR contained 60 Vbeta and 13 Jbeta primers. Assay: immunoSEQ multiplex PCR; the TCRdb copy retains only in-frame clones and omits some. The repertoire consists of some 170,000 clones, with roughly four fifths occurring once and the leading ten covering 4.3%. The sample consisted of PBMCs. These receptor sequences come from a middle-aged man in good health and CMV-seronegative.

V is TRBV4-1 and J is TRBJ2-1; 7 bases map to TRBD1. The CDR3 covers 15 residues. Germline V lookup: CDR1 MGHRA, CDR2 YSYEKL. V shed 1 base, J shed 7 bases, and the junction held 7 bases outside the gene matches. CDR3 nucleotide sequence: TGCGCCAGCAGCCAAGGACAGGGTAGGTGGAATGAGCAGTTCTTC. Its protein is CASSQGQGRWNEQFF.

This clone appeared a few times. This chain joins TRBV29-1 and TRBJ1-2; the match to TRBD1 covers 7 bases. Germline V gives CDR1 SQVTM, CDR2 ANQGSEA. The length of the CDR3 is 11 residues. Trimming removed 8 bases from V and 4 bases from J; junction bases left unmatched: 4. The CDR3 sequence: CSYRDSYGYTF. CDR3 sequence (DNA): TGCAGCTACCGGGACAGCTATGGCTACACCTTC.

This sequence joins TRBV21-1 and TRBJ2-1; whether TRBD1, the table's D call, matches the DNA was not checked. TRBV21-1 is classified as a pseudogene. This CDR3 has 17 amino acids. The CDR3 loop reads CASSSRTGINSYNEQFF. CDR3 DNA: TGTGCCAGCAGCTCCCGGACAGGGATAAACTCCTACAATGAGCAGTTCTTC.

V usage is TRBV10-1 and J usage is TRBJ2-3; possibly TRBD1 for D (6 bases). CDR1 WNHNN and CDR2 SYGVQD come from the germline V gene (reference sequence). Deletions cut 5 bases from V and 7 bases from J, with 10 bases between. The CDR3 covers 12 residues. CDR3 region: CASSTGIYTQYF. In nucleotides, the CDR3 is TGCGCCAGCAGTACAGGGATATATACGCAGTATTTT.

The gene calls are TRBV5-5 and TRBJ1-4; maybe TRBD1 (5 bases). V dropped 1 base and J dropped 7 bases, with 20 bases sitting between them. CDR1 is SGHKS and CDR2 is YYEKEE in the germline V gene (reference sequence). CDR3 size: 17 residues. The CDR3 DNA sequence: TGTGCCAGCAGCTTGATGGTATTAGGGGCGGTTGGTGAAAAACTGTTTTTT. Its translation: CASSLMVLGAVGEKLFF.

This clone was picked up a small number of times. This chain uses TRBV30 with TRBJ1-1; 8 nucleotides line up with TRBD1. The V gene end was trimmed by 3 bases and the J gene end by 10 bases; junction bases not matched to a gene: 7. This CDR3 contains 12 residues. Germline CDR1 and CDR2: GTSNPN and SVGIG (reference sequence). In DNA form, the CDR3 reads TGTGCCTGGAGACAGGGGGGGGGTCGAGCTTTCTTT. Protein: CAWRQGGGRAFF.

The chain employs TRBV30 and TRBJ2-3; 11 nucleotides match TRBD1. V gave up 3 bases and J gave up 6 bases; unmatched junction bases: 5. This CDR3 has 14 residues. The germline V gene has CDR1 GTSNPN and CDR2 SVGIG (reference sequence). This chain's CDR3 is CAWSGGQGVDTQYF. The CDR3 DNA reads as TGTGCCTGGAGCGGGGGACAGGGGGTGGATACGCAGTATTTT.